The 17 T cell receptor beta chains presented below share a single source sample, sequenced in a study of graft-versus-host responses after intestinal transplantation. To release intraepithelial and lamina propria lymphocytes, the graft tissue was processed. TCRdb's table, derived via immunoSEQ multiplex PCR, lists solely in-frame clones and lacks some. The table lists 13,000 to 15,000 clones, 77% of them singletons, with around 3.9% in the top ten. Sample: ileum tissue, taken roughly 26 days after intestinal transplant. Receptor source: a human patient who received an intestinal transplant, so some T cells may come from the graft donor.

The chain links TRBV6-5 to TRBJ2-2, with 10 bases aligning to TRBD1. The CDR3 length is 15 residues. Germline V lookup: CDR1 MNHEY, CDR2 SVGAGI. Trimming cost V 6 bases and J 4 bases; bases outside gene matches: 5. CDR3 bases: TGTGCCAGCAGCGACAGGGGGCGAGGCACCGGGGAGCTGTTTTTT. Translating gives CASSDRGRGTGELFF.

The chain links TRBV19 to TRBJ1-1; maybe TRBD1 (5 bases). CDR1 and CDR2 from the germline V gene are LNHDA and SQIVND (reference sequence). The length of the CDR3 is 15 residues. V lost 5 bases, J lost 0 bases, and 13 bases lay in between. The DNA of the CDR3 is TGTGCCAGTAGTTTCGGCAGGGAAATGAACACTGAAGCTTTCTTT. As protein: CASSFGREMNTEAFF.

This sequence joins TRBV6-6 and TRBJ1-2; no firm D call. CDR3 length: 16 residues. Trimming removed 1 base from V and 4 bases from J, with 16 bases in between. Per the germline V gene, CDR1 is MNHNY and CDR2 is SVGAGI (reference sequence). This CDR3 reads CASSYFTDRSSYGYTF. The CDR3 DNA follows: TGTGCCAGCAGTTACTTTACAGACCGCTCCTCCTATGGCTACACCTTC.

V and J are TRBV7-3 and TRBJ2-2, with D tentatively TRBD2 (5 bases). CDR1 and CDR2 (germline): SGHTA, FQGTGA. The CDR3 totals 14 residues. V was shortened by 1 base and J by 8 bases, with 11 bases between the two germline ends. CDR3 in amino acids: CASSLSPGEGELFF. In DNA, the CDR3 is TGTGCCAGCAGCTTAAGTCCCGGGGAGGGGGAGCTGTTTTTT. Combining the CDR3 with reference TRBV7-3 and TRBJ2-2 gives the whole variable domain GAGVSQTPSNKVTEKGKYVELRCDPISGHTALYWYRQSLGQGPEFLIYFQGTGAADDSGLPNDRFFAVRPEGSVSTLKIQRTERGDSAVYLCASSLSPGEGELFFGEGSRLTVL.

CDR3 bases: TGTGCCAGCAGTCCCAGCGGGATATTCACAGATACGCAGTATTTT. It is translated as CASSPSGIFTDTQYF. This rearrangement joins TRBV28 to TRBJ2-3, with 7 bases that match TRBD2. J lost 2 bases, V lost 5 bases, and 7 bases had no gene match. CDR1 MDHEN and CDR2 SYDVKM come from the germline V gene. The CDR3 covers 15 residues.

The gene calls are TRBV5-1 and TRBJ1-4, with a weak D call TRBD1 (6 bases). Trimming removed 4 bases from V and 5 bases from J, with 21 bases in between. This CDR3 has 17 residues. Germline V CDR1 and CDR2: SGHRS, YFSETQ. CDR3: CASSPAGRGQENEKLFF. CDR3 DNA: TGCGCCAGCAGCCCGGCAGGGCGGGGGCAGGAGAATGAAAAACTGTTTTTT.

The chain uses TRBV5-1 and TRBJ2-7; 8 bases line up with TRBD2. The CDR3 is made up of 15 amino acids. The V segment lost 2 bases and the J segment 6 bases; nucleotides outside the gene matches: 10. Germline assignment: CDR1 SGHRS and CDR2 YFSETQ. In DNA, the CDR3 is TGCGCCAGCAGCTTAGGTCTAGCGGGCGGTTCCGAGCAGTACGTC. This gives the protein CASSLGLAGGSEQYV.

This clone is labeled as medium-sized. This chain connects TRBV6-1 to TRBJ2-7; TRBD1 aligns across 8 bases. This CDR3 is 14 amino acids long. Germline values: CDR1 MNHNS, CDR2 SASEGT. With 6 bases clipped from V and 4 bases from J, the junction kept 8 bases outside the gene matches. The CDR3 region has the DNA TGTGCCAGCAGGAAACCGGGACAGGTTTACGAGCAGTACGTC. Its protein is CASRKPGQVYEQYV.

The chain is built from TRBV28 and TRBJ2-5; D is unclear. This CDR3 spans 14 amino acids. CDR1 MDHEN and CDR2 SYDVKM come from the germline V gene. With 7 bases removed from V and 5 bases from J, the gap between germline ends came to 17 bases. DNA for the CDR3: TGTGCCAGCAATGAGGCTCCTCGACCCGAGACCCAGTACTTC. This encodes CASNEAPRPETQYF.

CDR3 amino acids: CASSLGVRQQETQYF. The CDR3 nucleotides read TGTGCCAGCAGCTTAGGAGTTAGACAACAAGAGACCCAGTACTTC. The V and J genes are TRBV7-8 and TRBJ2-5, with D uncertain. V shed 1 base and J shed 2 bases, with 11 bases lying between them. Looked up from germline, CDR1 is SGHVS and CDR2 is FQNEAQ. This CDR3 is 15 amino acids long.

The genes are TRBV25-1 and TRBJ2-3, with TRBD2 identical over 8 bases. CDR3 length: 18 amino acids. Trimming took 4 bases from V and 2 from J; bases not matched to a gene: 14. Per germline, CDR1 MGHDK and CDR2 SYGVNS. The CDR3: CASSGREGSGDYTDTQYF. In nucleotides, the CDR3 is TGTGCCAGCAGTGGACGGGAGGGGAGCGGGGATTACACAGATACGCAGTATTTT.

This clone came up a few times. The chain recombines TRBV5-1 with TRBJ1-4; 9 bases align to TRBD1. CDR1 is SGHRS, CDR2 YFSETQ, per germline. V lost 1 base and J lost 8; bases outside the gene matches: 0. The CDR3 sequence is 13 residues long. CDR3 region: CASSLTGGEKLFF. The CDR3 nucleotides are TGCGCCAGCAGCTTGACAGGGGGCGAAAAACTGTTTTTT.

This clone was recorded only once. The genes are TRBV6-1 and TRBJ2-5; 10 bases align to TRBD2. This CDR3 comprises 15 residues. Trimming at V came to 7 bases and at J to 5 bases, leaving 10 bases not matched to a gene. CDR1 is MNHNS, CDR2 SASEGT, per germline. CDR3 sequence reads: CASNLGAGGPETQYF. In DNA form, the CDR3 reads TGTGCCAGCAATCTAGGAGCGGGGGGGCCGGAGACCCAGTACTTC.

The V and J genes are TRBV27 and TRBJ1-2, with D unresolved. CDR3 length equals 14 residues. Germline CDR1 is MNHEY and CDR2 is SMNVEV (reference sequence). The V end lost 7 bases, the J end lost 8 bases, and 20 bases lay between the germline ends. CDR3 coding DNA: TGTGCCAGCACTCTCAGATCGCCGGGGAACGGCTACACCTTC. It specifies CASTLRSPGNGYTF.

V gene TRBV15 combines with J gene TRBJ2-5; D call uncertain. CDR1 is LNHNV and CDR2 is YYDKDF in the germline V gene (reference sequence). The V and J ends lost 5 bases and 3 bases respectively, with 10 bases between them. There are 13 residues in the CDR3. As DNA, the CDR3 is TGTGCCACCAGCTTCGAGATTAAAGAGACCCAGTACTTC. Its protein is CATSFEIKETQYF.

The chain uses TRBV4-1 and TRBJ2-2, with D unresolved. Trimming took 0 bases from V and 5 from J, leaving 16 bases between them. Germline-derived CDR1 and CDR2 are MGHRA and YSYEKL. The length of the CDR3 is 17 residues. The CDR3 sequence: CASSQDGGARRTGELFF. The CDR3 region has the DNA TGCGCCAGCAGCCAAGACGGCGGCGCCCGAAGGACCGGGGAGCTGTTTTTT.

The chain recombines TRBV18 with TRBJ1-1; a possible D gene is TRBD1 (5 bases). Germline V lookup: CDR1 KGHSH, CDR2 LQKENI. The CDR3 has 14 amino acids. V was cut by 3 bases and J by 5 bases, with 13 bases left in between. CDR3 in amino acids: CASSPGQGGTEAFF. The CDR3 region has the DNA TGTGCCAGCTCACCGGGTCAGGGAGGGACTGAAGCTTTCTTT.